This T cell receptor beta chain was profiled in a study of kidney transplant recipient with SARS-CoV-2 infection. Germline values: CDR1 SGDLS, CDR2 YYNGEE. V lost 4 bases and J 4 bases, leaving 19 bases between the germline ends. The CDR3 runs to 16 residues. In TCRdb, the reads were re-called with MiXCR into one record per CDR3 protein. This sample has 250,000 or so distinct CDR3 sequences, with about 28% found just once. This clonotype has just a few counts. This TCR was recovered from a male patient aged 25-45 years who had COVID-19 and was a kidney transplant recipient. Part of the T cell pool may stem from the graft donor. This specimen was a blood sample, taken at baseline and on day 111 from a kidney transplant recipient. This chain uses TRBV9 with TRBJ2-3; a possible D gene is TRBD2 (7 bases). The CDR3 DNA sequence: TGTGCCAGCAGCTCAATGGGGGGGGGGCTGGCAGATACGCAGTATTTT. Protein product: CASSSMGGGLADTQYF.